Sequencing of this T cell receptor (beta chain) was carried out in a study of blood T cell repertoires in COVID-19 (dated by TCRdb to 2020 to 2022). Broadly, across the study: Samples from collaborators originated in the United States, Italy and Spain and spanned both the acute and convalescent phases of COVID-19. A de-identified subject ID, COVID-19 status, age in years and sex were almost always included in the sample metadata. Samples were obtained from the ongoing ImmuneRACE study (first 160 participants) and from over 1,000 subjects provided by 6 global collaborators. A freely available public database, intended as a resource for researchers studying the immune response to SARS-CoV-2, is where the repertoires were released. The material from the prospective study consisted of cDNA or gDNA derived from T cells, B-cell-depleted T cells, or PBMCs. The dataset comprised deeply sampled blood TCRbeta repertoires from subjects exposed to, actively infected with, or recovered from COVID-19. Where available, HLA class I and class II types were obtained from metadata supplied by the sample provider rather than from assay-based typing.

Participants in the prospective study were aged 18 to 89 years, lived in under 30 United States geographic areas, and enrolled through a virtual design. Cohort assignment in the prospective study relied on participant-reported clinical history from a screening survey and a study questionnaire. Mobile phlebotomists in the prospective study collected whole blood, serum and a nasopharyngeal or oropharyngeal swab from every participant. Over a roughly 2-month period, participants in the prospective study had the option of providing additional blood draws and questionnaires. Blood samples from the prospective study were shipped frozen or at room temperature prior to DNA extraction. TCRbeta CDR3 regions were amplified from genomic DNA using the immunoSEQ Assay, a bias-controlled multiplex PCR. The original methods were these. Nucleated cell counts per sample were estimated from amplification of reference gene primers within the assay. To quantify the absolute abundance of each unique TCRbeta CDR3 rearrangement, sequence reads were collapsed and filtered. Productive Simpson clonality was computed per sample as the square root of Simpson's diversity index over productive rearrangements. TCRdb's version of the immuneACCESS table is confined to in-frame rearrangements and falls short of the full clone set. An unresolved V gene accounts for under half of the shortfall where checked; the remainder is of unknown origin. Clone size and V and J calls were adopted from that table, with D and trimming inferred from the DNA. The sample contains roughly 360,000 clones, roughly 88% of them found a single time. The biggest ten clones account for 0.9% to 1% of the sample.

For CDR1 and CDR2, the germline V gene lists SGHRS and YFSETQ. The cysteine opens and the phenylalanine closes a CDR3 of 16 amino acids. The retained sequence is limited to the CDR3, 48 bases, with the frame set at the first base. The V end loses 2 bases and the J end loses 1 base, and a stretch of 15 bases separates them. About this clone itself: The target of this receptor is not known. No base quality values were provided; no much bigger clone lies one nucleotide off.

General study outcomes and caveats: Clinical and demographic metadata were provided uncurated, with the amount varying by source and participant.

The chain is encoded by TRBV5-1 joined to TRBJ1-1; the D gene is possibly TRBD1, with 6 bases matching. This receptor was taken from a woman aged 25 to 45 with acute COVID-19. Material: PBMCs or T cells enriched from blood (not recorded which). The nucleotide sequence reads TGCGCCAGCAGCTTTCAGCCAGGGGACGGGAACACTGAAGCTTTCTTT. Its translation is CASSFQPGDGNTEAFF.